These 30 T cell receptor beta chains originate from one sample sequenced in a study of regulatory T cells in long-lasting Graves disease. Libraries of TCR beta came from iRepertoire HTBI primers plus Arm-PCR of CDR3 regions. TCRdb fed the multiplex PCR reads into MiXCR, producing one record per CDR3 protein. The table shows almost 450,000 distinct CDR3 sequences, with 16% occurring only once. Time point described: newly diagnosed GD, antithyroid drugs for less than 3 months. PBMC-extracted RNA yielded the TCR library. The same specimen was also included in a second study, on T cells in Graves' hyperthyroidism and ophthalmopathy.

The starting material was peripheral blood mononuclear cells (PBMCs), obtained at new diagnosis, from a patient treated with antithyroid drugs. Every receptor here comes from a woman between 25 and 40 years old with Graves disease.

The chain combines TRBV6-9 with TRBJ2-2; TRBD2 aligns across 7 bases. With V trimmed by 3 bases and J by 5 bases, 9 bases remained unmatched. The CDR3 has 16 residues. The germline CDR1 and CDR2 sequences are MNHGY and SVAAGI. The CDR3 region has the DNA TGTGCCAGCAGTTACCTAGGACTAGGGATAACCGGGGAGCTGTTTTTT. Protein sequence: CASSYLGLGITGELFF.

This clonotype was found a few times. CDR3 DNA sequence: TGTGCCACCAGCAGACATCGCTTGGCAGGGGGGTCTGGGGCCAACGTCCTGACTTTC. Translating gives CATSRHRLAGGSGANVLTF. J is TRBJ2-6 and V is TRBV15; weak D call: TRBD1 (7 bases). V gave up 2 bases and J gave up 1 base, with 18 bases separating them. The germline gives CDR1 LNHNV, CDR2 YYDKDF (reference sequence). The CDR3 has 19 amino acids.

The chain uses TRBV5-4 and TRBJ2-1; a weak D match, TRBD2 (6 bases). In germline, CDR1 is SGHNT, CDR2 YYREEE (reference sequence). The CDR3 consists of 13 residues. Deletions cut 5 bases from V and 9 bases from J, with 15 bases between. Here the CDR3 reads CASRSLGRAEQFF. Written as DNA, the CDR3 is TGTGCCAGCAGATCCCTCGGGAGAGCTGAGCAGTTCTTC.

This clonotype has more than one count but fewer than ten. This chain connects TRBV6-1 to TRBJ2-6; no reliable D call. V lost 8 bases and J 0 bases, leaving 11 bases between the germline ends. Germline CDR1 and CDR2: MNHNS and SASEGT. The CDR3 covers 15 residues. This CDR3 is CASHITVSGANVLTF. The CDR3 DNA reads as TGTGCCAGCCATATTACAGTCTCTGGGGCCAACGTCCTGACTTTC.

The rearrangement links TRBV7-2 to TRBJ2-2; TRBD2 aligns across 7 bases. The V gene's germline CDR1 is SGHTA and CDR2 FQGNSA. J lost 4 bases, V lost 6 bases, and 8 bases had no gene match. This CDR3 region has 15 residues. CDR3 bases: TGTGCCAGCAGTACCTACTTAGCGGGCACCGGGGAGCTGTTTTTT. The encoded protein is CASSTYLAGTGELFF.

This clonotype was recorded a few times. CDR3 amino acids: CSGRTGTGAHTGELFF. DNA of the CDR3: TGCAGTGGGAGAACCGGGACAGGGGCGCACACCGGGGAGCTGTTTTTT. This chain joins TRBV20-1 and TRBJ2-2; TRBD1 aligns across 10 bases. This CDR3 is built from 16 residues. The germline gives CDR1 DFQATT, CDR2 SNEGSKA (reference sequence). V dropped 7 bases and J dropped 3; count of bases not matched to a gene: 11.

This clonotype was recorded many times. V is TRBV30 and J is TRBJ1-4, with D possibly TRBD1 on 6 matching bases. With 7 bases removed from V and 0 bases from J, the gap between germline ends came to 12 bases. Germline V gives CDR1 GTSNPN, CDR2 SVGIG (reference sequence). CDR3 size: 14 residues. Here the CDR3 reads CASEKGATNEKLFF. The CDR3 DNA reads TGTGCCTCGGAGAAGGGGGCAACTAATGAAAAACTGTTTTTT.

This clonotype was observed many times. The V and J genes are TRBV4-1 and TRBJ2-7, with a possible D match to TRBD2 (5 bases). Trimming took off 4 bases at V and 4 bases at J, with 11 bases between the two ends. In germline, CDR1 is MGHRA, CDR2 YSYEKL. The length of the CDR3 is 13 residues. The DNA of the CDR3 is TGCGCCAGCAGCCGAGGGAATGGGTACGAGCAGTACTTC. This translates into CASSRGNGYEQYF.

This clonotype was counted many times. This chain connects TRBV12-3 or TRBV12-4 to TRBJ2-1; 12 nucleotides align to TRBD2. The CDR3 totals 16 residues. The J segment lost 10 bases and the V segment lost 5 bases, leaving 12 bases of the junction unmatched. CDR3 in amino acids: CASSPQTSGRSWEQFF. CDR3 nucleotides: TGTGCCAGCAGTCCCCAGACTAGCGGGAGATCATGGGAGCAGTTCTTC.

For the CDR3, the DNA is TGTGCCAGCAGCTGGGTTAACACCGGGGAGCTGTTTTTT. Translating gives CASSWVNTGELFF. The rearrangement joins TRBV14 to TRBJ2-2, with D uncertain. With 5 bases removed from V and 2 bases from J, the gap between germline ends came to 6 bases. This CDR3 is built from 13 residues. Looked up from germline, CDR1 is SGHDN and CDR2 is FVKESK.

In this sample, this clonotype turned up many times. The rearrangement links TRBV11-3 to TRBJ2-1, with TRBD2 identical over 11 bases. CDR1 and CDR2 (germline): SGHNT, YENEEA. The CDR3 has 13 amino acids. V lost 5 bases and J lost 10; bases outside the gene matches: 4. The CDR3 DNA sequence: TGTGCCAGCAGCGCCCGGACTAGCGGGGAGCAGTTCTTC. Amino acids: CASSARTSGEQFF.

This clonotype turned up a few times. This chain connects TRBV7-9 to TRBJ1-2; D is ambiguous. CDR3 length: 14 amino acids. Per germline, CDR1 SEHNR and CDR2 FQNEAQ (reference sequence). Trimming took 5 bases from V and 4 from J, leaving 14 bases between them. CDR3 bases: TGTGCCAGCAGCCCCCTTGGTCCCTCCTATGGCTACACCTTC. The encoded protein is CASSPLGPSYGYTF.

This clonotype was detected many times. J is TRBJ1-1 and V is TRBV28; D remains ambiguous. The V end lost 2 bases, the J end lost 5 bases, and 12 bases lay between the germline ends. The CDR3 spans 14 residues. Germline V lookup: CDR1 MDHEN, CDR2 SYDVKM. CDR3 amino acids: CASSLGSGETEAFF. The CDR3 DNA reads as TGTGCCAGCAGTTTAGGTTCTGGGGAGACTGAAGCTTTCTTT.

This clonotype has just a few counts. In DNA, the CDR3 is TGTGCCAGCAGCTTTCGAGTAACTAGCACAGATACGCAGTATTTT. This sequence encodes CASSFRVTSTDTQYF. This chain uses TRBV5-6 with TRBJ2-3; no definite D call. The V gene lost 2 bases and the J gene lost 0 bases, with 10 bases spanning the gap. Germline CDR1 SGHDT, CDR2 YYEEEE. The CDR3 runs 15 residues.

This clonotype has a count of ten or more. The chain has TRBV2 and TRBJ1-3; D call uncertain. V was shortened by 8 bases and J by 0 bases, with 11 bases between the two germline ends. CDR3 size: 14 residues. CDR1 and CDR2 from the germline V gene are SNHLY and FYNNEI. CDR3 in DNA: TGTGCCAGCCGAAACAGTCACTCTGGAAACACCATATATTTT. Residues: CASRNSHSGNTIYF.

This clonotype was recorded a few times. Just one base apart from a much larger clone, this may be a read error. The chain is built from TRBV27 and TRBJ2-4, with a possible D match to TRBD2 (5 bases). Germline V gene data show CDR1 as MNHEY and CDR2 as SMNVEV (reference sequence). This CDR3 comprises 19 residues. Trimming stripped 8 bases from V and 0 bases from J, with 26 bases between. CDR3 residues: CASGPSPVGLRLAKNIQYF. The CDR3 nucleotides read TGTGCCAGCGGACCCTCCCCGGTAGGACTGAGACTAGCCAAAAACATTCAGTACTTC.

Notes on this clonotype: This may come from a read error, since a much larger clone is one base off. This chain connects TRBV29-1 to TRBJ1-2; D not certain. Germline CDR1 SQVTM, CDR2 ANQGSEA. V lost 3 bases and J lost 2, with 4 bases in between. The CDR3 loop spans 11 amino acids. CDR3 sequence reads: CSVDNNYGYTF. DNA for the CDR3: TGCAGCGTTGATAACAACTATGGCTACACCTTC.

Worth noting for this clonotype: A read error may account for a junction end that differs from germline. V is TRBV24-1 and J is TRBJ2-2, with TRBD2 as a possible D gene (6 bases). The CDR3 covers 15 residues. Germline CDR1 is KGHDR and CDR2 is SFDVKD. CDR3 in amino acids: CATSSRRDEVGGLFF. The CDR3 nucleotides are TGTGCCACCAGTTCCCGGAGGGACGAAGTCGGGGGGCTGTTTTTT.

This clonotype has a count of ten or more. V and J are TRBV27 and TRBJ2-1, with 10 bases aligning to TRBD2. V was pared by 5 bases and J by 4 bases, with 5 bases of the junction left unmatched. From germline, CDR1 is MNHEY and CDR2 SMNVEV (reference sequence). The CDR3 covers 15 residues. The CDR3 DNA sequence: TGTGCCAGCAGTCCAGCGGGAGGGGTATACAATGAGCAGTTCTTC. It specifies CASSPAGGVYNEQFF.

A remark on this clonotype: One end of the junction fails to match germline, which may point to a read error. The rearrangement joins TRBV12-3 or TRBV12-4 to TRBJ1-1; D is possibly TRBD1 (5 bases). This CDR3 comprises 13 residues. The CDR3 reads CAGSSDRNTEAFF. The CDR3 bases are TGTGCCGGCAGTTCCGACAGGAACACTGAAGCTTTCTTT.

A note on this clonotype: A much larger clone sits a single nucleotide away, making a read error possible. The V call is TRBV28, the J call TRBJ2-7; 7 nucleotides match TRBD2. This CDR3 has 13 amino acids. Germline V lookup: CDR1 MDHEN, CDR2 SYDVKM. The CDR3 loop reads CASTQTSSYEQHF. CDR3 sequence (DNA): TGTGCCAGCACCCAGACTAGCTCCTACGAGCAGCACTTC.

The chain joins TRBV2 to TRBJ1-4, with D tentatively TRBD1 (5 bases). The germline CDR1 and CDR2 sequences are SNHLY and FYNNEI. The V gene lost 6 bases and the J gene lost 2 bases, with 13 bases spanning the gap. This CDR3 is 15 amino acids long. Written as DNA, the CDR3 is TGTGCCAGCAGAGACCCCGGGGCGACTAATGAAAAACTGTTTTTT. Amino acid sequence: CASRDPGATNEKLFF. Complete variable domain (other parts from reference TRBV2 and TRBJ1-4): EPEVTQTPSHQVTQMGQEVILRCVPISNHLYFYWYRQILGQKVEFLVSFYNNEISEKSEIFDDQFSVERPDGSNFTLKIRSTKLEDSAMYFCASRDPGATNEKLFFGSGTQLSVL.

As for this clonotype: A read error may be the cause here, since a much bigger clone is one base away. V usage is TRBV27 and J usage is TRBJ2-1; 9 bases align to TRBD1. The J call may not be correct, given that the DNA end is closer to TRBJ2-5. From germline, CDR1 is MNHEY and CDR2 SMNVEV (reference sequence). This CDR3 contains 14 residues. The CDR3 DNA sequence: TGTGCCAGCAGCCCACAGGGGGCAGGGGAGGCCCAGTACTTC. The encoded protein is CASSPQGAGEAQYF.

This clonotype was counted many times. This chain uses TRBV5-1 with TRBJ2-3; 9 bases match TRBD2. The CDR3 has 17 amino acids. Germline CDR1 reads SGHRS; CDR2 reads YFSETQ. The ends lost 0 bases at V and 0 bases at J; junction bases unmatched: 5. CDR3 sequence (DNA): TGCGCCAGCAGCTTGGGCGCGACTAGCGGTAGCACAGATACGCAGTATTTT. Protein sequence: CASSLGATSGSTDTQYF. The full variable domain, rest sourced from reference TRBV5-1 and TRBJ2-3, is KAGVTQTPRYLIKTRGQQVTLSCSPISGHRSVSWYQQTPGQGLQFLFEYFSETQRNKGNFPGRFSGRQFSNSRSEMNVSTLELGDSALYLCASSLGATSGSTDTQYFGPGTRLTVL.

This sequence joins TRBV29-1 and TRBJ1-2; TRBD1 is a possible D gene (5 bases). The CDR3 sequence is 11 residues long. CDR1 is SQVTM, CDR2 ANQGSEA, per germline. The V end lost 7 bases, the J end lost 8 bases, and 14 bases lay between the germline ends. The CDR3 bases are TGCAGCGGGAGAGGGGTAGGCGGCTACACCTTC. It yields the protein CSGRGVGGYTF.

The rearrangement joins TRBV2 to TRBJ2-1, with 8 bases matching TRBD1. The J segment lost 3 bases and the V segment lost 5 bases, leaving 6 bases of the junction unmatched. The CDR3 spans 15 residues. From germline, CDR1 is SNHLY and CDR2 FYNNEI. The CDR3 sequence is CASSLRQGYYNEQFF. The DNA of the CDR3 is TGTGCCAGCAGTCTACGACAGGGGTACTACAATGAGCAGTTCTTC. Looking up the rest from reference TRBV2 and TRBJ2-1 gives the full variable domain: EPEVTQTPSHQVTQMGQEVILRCVPISNHLYFYWYRQILGQKVEFLVSFYNNEISEKSEIFDDQFSVERPDGSNFTLKIRSTKLEDSAMYFCASSLRQGYYNEQFFGPGTRLTVL.

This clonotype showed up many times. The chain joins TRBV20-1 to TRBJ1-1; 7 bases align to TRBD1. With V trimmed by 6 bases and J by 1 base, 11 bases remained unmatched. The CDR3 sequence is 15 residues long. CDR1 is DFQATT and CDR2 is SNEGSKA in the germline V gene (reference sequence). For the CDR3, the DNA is TGCAGTGCCATAGCCCCGGGACAGTCGAACACTGAAGCTTTCTTT. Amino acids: CSAIAPGQSNTEAFF.

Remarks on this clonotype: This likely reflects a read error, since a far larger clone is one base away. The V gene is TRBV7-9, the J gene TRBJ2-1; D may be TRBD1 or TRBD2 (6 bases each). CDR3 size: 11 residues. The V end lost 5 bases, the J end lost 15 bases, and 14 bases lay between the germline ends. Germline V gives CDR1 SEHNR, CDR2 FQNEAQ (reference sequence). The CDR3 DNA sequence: TGTGCCAGCAGCCCAGGGGCGGGGTTGTTCTTC. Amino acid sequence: CASSPGAGLFF. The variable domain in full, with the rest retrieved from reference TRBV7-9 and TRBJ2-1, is DTGVSQNPRHKITKRGQNVTFRCDPISEHNRLYWYRQTLGQGPEFLTYFQNEAQLEKSRLLSDRFSAERPKGSFSTLEIQRTEQGDSAMYLCASSPGAGLFFGPGTRLTVL.

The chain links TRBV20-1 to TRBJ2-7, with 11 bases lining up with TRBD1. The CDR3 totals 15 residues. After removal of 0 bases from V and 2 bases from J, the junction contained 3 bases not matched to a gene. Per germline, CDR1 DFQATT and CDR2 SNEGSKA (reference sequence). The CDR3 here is CSAREQGQGAYEQYF. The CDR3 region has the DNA TGCAGTGCTAGAGAGCAGGGACAGGGGGCCTACGAGCAGTACTTC.

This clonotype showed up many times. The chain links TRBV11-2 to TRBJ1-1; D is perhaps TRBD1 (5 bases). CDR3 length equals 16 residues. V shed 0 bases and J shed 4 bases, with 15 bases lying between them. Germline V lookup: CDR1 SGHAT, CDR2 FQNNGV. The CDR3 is CASSLDRRGSFTEAFF. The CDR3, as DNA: TGTGCCAGCAGCTTAGATCGCCGGGGGAGCTTCACTGAAGCTTTCTTT.